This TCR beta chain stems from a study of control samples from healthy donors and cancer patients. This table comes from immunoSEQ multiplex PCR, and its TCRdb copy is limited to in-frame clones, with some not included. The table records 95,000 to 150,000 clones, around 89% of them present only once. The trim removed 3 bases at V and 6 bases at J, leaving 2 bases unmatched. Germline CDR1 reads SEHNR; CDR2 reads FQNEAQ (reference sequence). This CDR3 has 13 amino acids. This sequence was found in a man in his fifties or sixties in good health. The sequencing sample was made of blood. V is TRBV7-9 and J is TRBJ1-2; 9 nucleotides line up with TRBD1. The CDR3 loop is CASSFGTGNGYTF. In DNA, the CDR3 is TGTGCCAGCAGCTTCGGGACAGGGAATGGCTACACCTTC.